A selection of T cell receptor beta chains follows, all from one sample in a study of T-cell memory formation after mild COVID-19. TCRdb reanalysed the 5' RACE reads using MiXCR and keeps one entry per CDR3 protein. The repertoire holds some 120,000 distinct CDR3 sequences, about 15% seen once, with 5.2% in the top ten. The sequenced sample was PBMCs or a T cell subset sorted from them (not recorded which). These receptors were collected from a man between 18 and 35 years old who had mild COVID-19 (a few samples of this study predate the infection). Cell type and time point are not known. The CDR3 runs from the conserved cysteine through the conserved F or W. D genes are given only for firm matches. Some rows have no size entry. The others give once, few or many, or a class for an expanded clone.

length | D | J | V | size | DNA | CDR3
16 | . | TRBJ2-5 | TRBV20-1 | few | TGCAGTGCCGCCCCGGGTTGGAGGGGGCGAGGAGAGACCCAGTACTTC | CSAAPGWRGRGETQYF
15 | TRBD1 | TRBJ2-5 | TRBV3-1 | few | TGTGCCAGCAGCCTCCCCGGGACAGAGGCGGAGACCCAGTACTTC | CASSLPGTEAETQYF
15 | . | TRBJ2-4 | TRBV7-9 | many | TGTGCCAGCAGCTTAGACTCTGGAGGGGGAAACATTCAGTACTTC | CASSLDSGGGNIQYF
13 | . | TRBJ1-2 | TRBV7-9 | . | TGTGCCAGCAGCTTAAGGGATTACTATGGCTACACCTTC | CASSLRDYYGYTF
14 | . | TRBJ2-5 | TRBV3-1 | few | TGTGCCAGCAGCCGTCAGGGACTGCAAGAGACCCAGTACTTC | CASSRQGLQETQYF
20 | TRBD2 | TRBJ2-3 | TRBV9 | many | TGTGCCAGCAGCGTAACCCTGGGGGGAGGGGCGCCTTATTACACAGATACGCAGTATTTT | CASSVTLGGGAPYYTDTQYF
13 | . | TRBJ1-5 | TRBV29-1 | . | TGCAGCGTGGGAGACGGCTACAATAAGCCCCAGCATTTT | CSVGDGYNKPQHF
11 | . | TRBJ1-1 | TRBV7-2 | . | TGTGCCAGCAGCTTAGCTGATGAAGCTTTCTTT | CASSLADEAFF
13 | TRBD1 | TRBJ1-2 | TRBV7-3 | . | TGTGCCAGCAGCTTCGACAGGGGATCTGGCTACACCTTC | CASSFDRGSGYTF
15 | TRBD2 | TRBJ2-2 | TRBV9 | . | TGTGCCAGCAGCCGCGGGGGGGCAGGCACCGGGGAGCTGTTTTTT | CASSRGGAGTGELFF
16 | . | TRBJ1-6 | TRBV7-2 | . | TGTGCCAGCAGGGTGAGGGGGAACAATGAGAATTCACCCCTCCACTTT | CASRVRGNNENSPLHF
14 | TRBD2 | TRBJ2-5 | TRBV2 | few | TGTGCCAGCAGTGCTAGCGGGGGGCGGGAGACCCAGTACTTC | CASSASGGRETQYF
13 | . | TRBJ2-3 | TRBV29-1 | . | TGCAGCGTTGAGCAGGGTAGTACAGATACGCAGTATTTT | CSVEQGSTDTQYF
15 | . | TRBJ2-1 | TRBV28 | many | TGTGCCAGCAGTCCGAGTGGGCTGTCCTACAATGAGCAGTTCTTC | CASSPSGLSYNEQFF
15 | . | TRBJ2-5 | TRBV4-2 | . | TGTGCCAGCACCAGACAGGGAGGTCATCGAGAGACCCAGTACTTC | CASTRQGGHRETQYF
10 | . | TRBJ1-2 | TRBV20-1 | few | TGCAGTGCTAGTGAACAGATCTACACCTTC | CSASEQIYTF
15 | . | TRBJ2-3 | TRBV7-9 | . | TGTGCCAGCAGCCTCAGTCTACTCCACACAGATACGCAGTATTTT | CASSLSLLHTDTQYF
16 | . | TRBJ1-2 | TRBV7-3 | . | TGTGCCAGCAGCGAACGGGGAGGCGGGGAGGACTATGGCTACACCTTC | CASSERGGGEDYGYTF
14 | . | TRBJ2-7 | TRBV6-1 | few | TGTGCCCCCCTGGGGCCAGGGTTTACCTACGAGCAGTACTTC | CAPLGPGFTYEQYF
14 | . | TRBJ2-4 | TRBV30 | . | TGTGCCTGGAGTGAAGGGAACAGGCTGAACATTCAGTACTTC | CAWSEGNRLNIQYF
15 | TRBD2 | TRBJ2-5 | TRBV7-2 | few | TGTGCCAGCAGCTTCACTAGCGGGGTTCAAGAGACCCAGTACTTC | CASSFTSGVQETQYF
15 | TRBD1 | TRBJ1-1 | TRBV7-9 | . | TGTGCCAGCAGCCCAGAGGCGATGCGGACAGGAGAAGCTTTCTTT | CASSPEAMRTGEAFF
12 | . | TRBJ2-5 | TRBV20-1 | few | TGCAGTGCTACTGAGGGCCGAGAGACCCAGTACTTC | CSATEGRETQYF
15 | TRBD2 | TRBJ2-3 | TRBV5-1 | . | TGCGCCAGCAGCGGTCGCGGGGGGACCACAGATACGCCGTATTTT | CASSGRGGTTDTPYF
13 | . | TRBJ1-2 | TRBV12-3/TRBV12-4 | many | TGTGCCAGCAGTCTACGGGACAACTATGGCTACACCTTC | CASSLRDNYGYTF
13 | . | TRBJ2-2 | TRBV14 | . | TGTGCCAGCAGCCAAGATCGGACCGGGCGCCTGTTTTTT | CASSQDRTGRLFF
16 | . | TRBJ2-5 | TRBV7-8 | . | TGTGCCAGCAGTCGAGAGTTTCCGGGCCCCCAGCAGACCCAGTACTTC | CASSREFPGPQQTQYF
16 | . | TRBJ2-1 | TRBV24-1 | . | TGTGCCACCAGTGATAGGGGAGGACAGCCCGGGGATGAGCAGTTCTTC | CATSDRGGQPGDEQFF
15 | TRBD1 | TRBJ1-2 | TRBV7-2 | few | TGTGCCAGCAGCCCGCGGGACAGCCGTAACTATGGCTACACCTTC | CASSPRDSRNYGYTF
16 | TRBD1 | TRBJ1-5 | TRBV7-2 | few | TGTGCCAGCAGCTTAGTCGCAGGGGGGGGATCGAGTCCCCAGCATTTT | CASSLVAGGGSSPQHF
12 | . | TRBJ2-4 | TRBV6-6 | many | TGTGCCAGCAGTCCGAGTCCGAACATTCAGTACTTC | CASSPSPNIQYF
16 | . | TRBJ1-1 | TRBV12-3/TRBV12-4 | . | TGTGCCAGCACCAAAGGGTGGGGGGCGAGATACACTGAAGCTTTCTTT | CASTKGWGARYTEAFF
15 | . | TRBJ2-3 | TRBV15 | . | TGTGCCACCAGCAGAGTCACAGGTATATCAGATACGCAGTATTTT | CATSRVTGISDTQYF
13 | . | TRBJ2-2 | TRBV11-2 | few | TGTGCCAGCAGCAAACAAGGCACCGGGGAGCTGTTTTTT | CASSKQGTGELFF
12 | . | TRBJ1-2 | TRBV6-2/TRBV6-3 | many | TGTGCCAGCAGTTGGGGCAACTATGGCTACACCTTC | CASSWGNYGYTF
12 | . | TRBJ1-2 | TRBV30 | few | TGTGCCTGGAGTGTACAGTCCTATGGCTACACCTTC | CAWSVQSYGYTF
15 | TRBD1 | TRBJ1-3 | TRBV7-2 | . | TGTGCCAGCAGCCCACAGGGGGGCTCTGGAAACACCATATATTTT | CASSPQGGSGNTIYF
13 | . | TRBJ2-3 | TRBV29-1 | few | TGCAGCGTTGAGGCCAGAAACACAGATACGCAGTATTTT | CSVEARNTDTQYF
13 | . | TRBJ2-2 | TRBV7-2 | . | TGTGCCAGCAGCTTAGCTGTTTCCGGGGAGCTGTTTTTT | CASSLAVSGELFF